Listed here are 13 T cell receptor beta chains from one sample, sequenced in a study of T-cell memory formation after mild COVID-19. TCRdb used MiXCR to reprocess the 5' RACE reads, holding one entry per CDR3 protein. The sample has almost 550,000 distinct CDR3 sequences, just over 20% seen once; the top ten hold around 13%. The sample taken for sequencing was PBMCs or a T cell subset sorted from them (not recorded which). The receptors come from an adult woman who had mild COVID-19 (a few samples of this study predate the infection). Cell type and time point are not known.

The V gene is TRBV7-8, the J gene TRBJ2-1; D call uncertain. CDR3 length: 13 amino acids. Germline V lookup: CDR1 SGHVS, CDR2 FQNEAQ. With 4 bases removed from V and 14 bases from J, the gap between germline ends came to 18 bases. CDR3 protein: CASSSLALPRKFF. In DNA, the CDR3 is TGTGCCAGCAGCTCCCTCGCCCTACCTAGGAAGTTCTTC.

V gene TRBV4-1 combines with J gene TRBJ2-2; weak D call: TRBD1 (5 bases). Germline CDR1 is MGHRA and CDR2 is YSYEKL. V was cut by 6 bases and J by 6 bases, with 14 bases left in between. This CDR3 has 14 amino acids. CDR3 coding DNA: TGCGCCAGCAGAGTAGGGGTCGGTCCCGGGGAGCTGTTTTTT. It codes for CASRVGVGPGELFF.

V is TRBV20-1 and J is TRBJ2-7; possibly TRBD2 for D (5 bases). The CDR3 extends over 13 amino acids. Per germline, CDR1 DFQATT and CDR2 SNEGSKA (reference sequence). Trimming pared 3 bases from V and 2 bases from J, leaving 11 bases between. CDR3 sequence: CSARDLAPYEQYF. The CDR3 bases are TGCAGTGCTAGGGACTTAGCGCCCTACGAGCAGTACTTC.

The chain carries TRBV7-9 and TRBJ2-1, with D possibly TRBD2 on 5 matching bases. The germline V and J ends were trimmed by 9 bases and 8 bases, with 23 bases remaining between them. Germline CDR1 is SEHNR and CDR2 is FQNEAQ (reference sequence). The CDR3 is made up of 15 amino acids. The chain's CDR3 is CASQREKWLGDEQFF. CDR3 bases: TGTGCCAGTCAAAGAGAAAAATGGCTCGGGGATGAGCAGTTCTTC.

V is TRBV7-8 and J is TRBJ1-1; tentative D call: TRBD1 (5 bases). CDR1 is SGHVS and CDR2 is FQNEAQ in the germline V gene. V lost 5 bases, J lost 8 bases, and 12 bases lay in between. CDR3 length: 12 residues. The CDR3 DNA follows: TGTGCCAGCAGCCCACCCTGGGGGGAAGCTTTCTTT. Protein: CASSPPWGEAFF.

This clonotype has at least ten counts. The V call is TRBV6-5, the J call TRBJ2-1, with 8 bases lining up with TRBD1. The CDR3 spans 14 residues. CDR1 and CDR2 (germline): MNHEY, SVGAGI. J gave up 4 bases and V 6 bases, and 5 bases lay outside the gene matches. The CDR3 is CASRQTGGYNEQFF. The DNA for the CDR3 is TGTGCCAGCAGACAAACAGGGGGGTACAATGAGCAGTTCTTC.

A few counts support this clonotype. This rearrangement joins TRBV30 to TRBJ2-1; D is unclear. This CDR3 region has 14 residues. V was cut by 0 bases and J by 10 bases, with 16 bases left in between. Germline assignment: CDR1 GTSNPN and CDR2 SVGIG (reference sequence). The CDR3 region is CAWSVGRTSGEQFF. The CDR3 bases are TGTGCCTGGAGTGTCGGTCGGACCTCCGGGGAGCAGTTCTTC.

The chain uses TRBV2 and TRBJ2-3; 7 bases match TRBD1. V trimming: 4 bases; J trimming: 0 bases; junction bases outside the gene matches: 4. Germline V gene sequence: CDR1 SNHLY, CDR2 FYNNEI. The CDR3 loop spans 15 amino acids. The CDR3, as DNA: TGTGCCAGCAGTGCGAGACAGGGCAGCACAGATACGCAGTATTTT. It is translated as CASSARQGSTDTQYF.

A few counts support this clonotype. The chain carries TRBV12-3 or TRBV12-4 and TRBJ2-2; 8 bases line up with TRBD2. The CDR3 runs 15 residues. V was pared by 1 base and J by 5 bases, with 3 bases of the junction left unmatched. DNA of the CDR3: TGTGCCAGCAGTTTAGGGGGCGGGGGGACCGGGGAGCTGTTTTTT. Its protein is CASSLGGGGTGELFF.

This clonotype occurred a few times. The chain is built from TRBV25-1 and TRBJ2-6; D gene uncertain. Germline CDR1 reads MGHDK; CDR2 reads SYGVNS. CDR3 size: 16 residues. Trimming stripped 5 bases from V and 4 bases from J, with 15 bases between. CDR3 coding DNA: TGTGCCAGCAGTCCCCGAAATAGGCGAGGGGCCAACGTCCTGACTTTC. Translation: CASSPRNRRGANVLTF.

The rearrangement links TRBV6-6 to TRBJ2-3, with 12 bases fitting TRBD2. Looked up from germline, CDR1 is MNHNY and CDR2 is SVGAGI (reference sequence). V trimming: 2 bases; J trimming: 2 bases; junction bases outside the gene matches: 8. The CDR3 spans 18 residues. DNA of the CDR3: TGTGCCAGCAGTTACCCCGGACTAGCGGGATCTGTCACAGATACGCAGTATTTT. Translating it yields CASSYPGLAGSVTDTQYF.

This rearrangement joins TRBV5-4 to TRBJ1-1; possible D gene TRBD1, 5 bases. Trimming shortened V by 2 bases and J by 6 bases, and 14 bases separated the two germline ends. The CDR3 runs to 14 residues. Germline CDR1 and CDR2: SGHNT and YYREEE (reference sequence). The DNA for the CDR3 is TGTGCCAGCAGCTTTAAGGGGCGCATCGCTGAAGCTTTCTTT. Translation: CASSFKGRIAEAFF.

CDR3 bases: TGTGCCAGCAGTTACTCGCGGGGGTACACTGAAGCTTTCTTT. It is translated as CASSYSRGYTEAFF. This chain links TRBV6-5 with TRBJ1-1, with D possibly matching TRBD1 (5 bases). The V gene lost 0 bases and the J gene lost 3 bases, with 8 bases spanning the gap. From germline, CDR1 is MNHEY and CDR2 SVGAGI. The CDR3 contains 14 residues.